One sample yielded the 9 T cell receptor beta chains listed below, sequenced in a study of shared clonotypes between healthy human individuals. This table comes from immunoSEQ multiplex PCR, and its TCRdb copy is limited to in-frame clones, with some not included. The repertoire consists of about 2,500,000 clones, with about 92% occurring once and the leading ten covering around 0.15%. The material sequenced was naive CD4+ T cells sorted from blood. Subset specified: CD45RA+ positively selected. The receptors stem from a man between 18 and 35 years old in good health.

J is TRBJ2-2 and V is TRBV5-1; the D gene is possibly TRBD1 (5 bases). The V end lost 4 bases, the J end lost 0 bases, and 10 bases lay between the germline ends. The CDR3 runs 15 residues. CDR1 is SGHRS and CDR2 is YFSETQ in the germline V gene. The chain's CDR3 is CASSRTTANTGELFF. The DNA for the CDR3 is TGCGCCAGCAGCCGGACAACAGCGAACACCGGGGAGCTGTTTTTT.

This chain links TRBV20-1 with TRBJ2-7; D gene ambiguous. Germline CDR1 and CDR2: DFQATT and SNEGSKA (reference sequence). Trimming took off 4 bases at V and 5 bases at J, with 6 bases between the two ends. This CDR3 is 10 amino acids long. DNA for the CDR3: TGCAGTGCTACCGCCGACGAGCAGTACTTC. Its translation: CSATADEQYF.

In its sample, this clone was seen once. The chain joins TRBV10-3 to TRBJ2-2; 9 bases agree with TRBD1. V lost 10 bases, J lost 7 bases, and 10 bases stayed unmatched. The CDR3 runs to 14 residues. Per the germline V gene, CDR1 is ENHRY and CDR2 is SYGVKD. The CDR3 spells CATTPQGAGGELFF. CDR3 coding DNA: TGTGCCACCACCCCACAGGGGGCTGGCGGGGAGCTGTTTTTT.

This rearrangement joins TRBV21-1 to TRBJ2-6; TRBD1, as called in the table, went unchecked against the DNA. TRBV21-1 is tagged as a pseudogene. The CDR3 sequence is 20 residues long. The CDR3 DNA sequence: TGTGCCAGCAGCACGCAAGAGTGGACAGGGGCTCGTATAGGGGCCAACGTCCTGACTTTC. Its protein product is CASSTQEWTGARIGANVLTF.

The chain joins TRBV29-1 to TRBJ1-1; D might be TRBD1 (5 bases). Trimming took off 5 bases at V and 9 bases at J, with 16 bases between the two ends. The CDR3 covers 12 residues. In germline, CDR1 is SQVTM, CDR2 ANQGSEA. The CDR3 nucleotides are TGCAGCGTTAAAGGGGACGTACTTAAAGCTTTCTTT. Translating it yields CSVKGDVLKAFF.

The rearrangement uses TRBV29-1 and TRBJ2-7; 8 bases are shared with TRBD2. V shed 4 bases and J 7 bases; nucleotides not matched to a gene: 9. The CDR3 totals 13 residues. Germline V CDR1 and CDR2: SQVTM, ANQGSEA. The CDR3 region is CSVAPGGGGEQYF. CDR3 DNA sequence: TGCAGCGTTGCCCCCGGGGGCGGGGGGGAGCAGTACTTC.

This chain links TRBV12-5 with TRBJ1-5, with D tentatively TRBD1 (6 bases). The germline V gene has CDR1 LGHNT and CDR2 FRNRAP. V lost 5 bases to trimming and J lost 2 bases, with 22 bases between them. CDR3 length equals 18 residues. The CDR3 loop reads CASGRAGGADGGNQPQHF. The CDR3 bases are TGTGCTAGTGGTCGCGCCGGGGGGGCGGATGGAGGCAATCAGCCCCAGCATTTT.

This chain joins TRBV28 and TRBJ2-2; 8 bases are a match to TRBD2. The germline gives CDR1 MDHEN, CDR2 SYDVKM. The CDR3 consists of 16 residues. V lost 7 bases, J lost 5 bases, and 12 bases stayed unmatched. The CDR3 sequence is CASTPGQRGRTGELFF. The DNA of the CDR3 is TGTGCCAGCACCCCTGGCCAGCGGGGGAGGACCGGGGAGCTGTTTTTT. Based on the CDR3 plus reference TRBV28 and TRBJ2-2, the full variable domain is DVKVTQSSRYLVKRTGEKVFLECVQDMDHENMFWYRQDPGLGLRLIYFSYDVKMKEKGDIPEGYSVSREKKERFSLILESASTNQTSMYLCASTPGQRGRTGELFFGEGSRLTVL.

This rearrangement joins TRBV9 to TRBJ2-3; D is possibly TRBD1 (5 bases). Deletions cut 1 base from V and 4 bases from J, with 10 bases between. Germline CDR1 reads SGDLS; CDR2 reads YYNGEE. This CDR3 contains 14 residues. The CDR3 sequence is CASSVQGVPDTQYF. CDR3 sequence (DNA): TGTGCCAGCAGCGTACAAGGGGTGCCAGATACGCAGTATTTT.